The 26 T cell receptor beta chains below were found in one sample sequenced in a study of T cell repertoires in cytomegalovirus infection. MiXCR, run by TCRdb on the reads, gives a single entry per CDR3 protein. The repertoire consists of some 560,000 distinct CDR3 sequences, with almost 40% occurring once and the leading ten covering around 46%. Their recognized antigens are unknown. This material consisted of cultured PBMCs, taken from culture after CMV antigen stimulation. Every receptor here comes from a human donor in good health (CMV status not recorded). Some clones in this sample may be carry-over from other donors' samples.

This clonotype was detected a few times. The CDR3 DNA sequence: TGTGCCAGCAGCTTAAATGGACAGGCCCACAATCGAGCTTTCTTT. This sequence encodes CASSLNGQAHNRAFF. J is TRBJ1-1 and V is TRBV7-8; 7 positions agree with TRBD1. Germline V CDR1 and CDR2: SGHVS, FQNEAQ. The CDR3 has 15 residues. The J segment lost 10 bases and the V segment lost 2 bases, leaving 13 bases of the junction unmatched.

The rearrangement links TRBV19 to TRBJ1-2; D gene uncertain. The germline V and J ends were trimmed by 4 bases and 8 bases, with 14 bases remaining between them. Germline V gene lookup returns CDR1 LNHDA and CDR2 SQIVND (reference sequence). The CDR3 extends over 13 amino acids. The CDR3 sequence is CASSKSQLGGYTF. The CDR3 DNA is TGTGCCAGTAGTAAGAGCCAACTGGGCGGCTACACCTTC. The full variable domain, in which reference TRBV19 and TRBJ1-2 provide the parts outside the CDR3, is DGGITQSPKYLFRKEGQNVTLSCEQNLNHDAMYWYRQDPGQGLRLIYYSQIVNDFQKGDIAEGYSVSREKKESFPLTVTSAQKNPTAFYLCASSKSQLGGYTFGSGTRLTVV.

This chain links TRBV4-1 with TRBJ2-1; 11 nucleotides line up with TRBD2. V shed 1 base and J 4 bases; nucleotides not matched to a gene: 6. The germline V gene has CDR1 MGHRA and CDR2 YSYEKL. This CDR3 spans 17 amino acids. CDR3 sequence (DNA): TGCGCCAGCAGCCAAGTTTCGACTAGCGGGATATACAATGAGCAGTTCTTC. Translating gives CASSQVSTSGIYNEQFF.

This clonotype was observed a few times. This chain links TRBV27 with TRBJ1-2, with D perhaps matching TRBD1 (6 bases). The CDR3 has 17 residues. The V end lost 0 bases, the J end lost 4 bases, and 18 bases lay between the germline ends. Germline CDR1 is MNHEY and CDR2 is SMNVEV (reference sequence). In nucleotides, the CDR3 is TGTGCCAGCAGTTTATCGTGGGGGGCGATTGATGCCTATGGCTACACCTTC. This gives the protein CASSLSWGAIDAYGYTF.

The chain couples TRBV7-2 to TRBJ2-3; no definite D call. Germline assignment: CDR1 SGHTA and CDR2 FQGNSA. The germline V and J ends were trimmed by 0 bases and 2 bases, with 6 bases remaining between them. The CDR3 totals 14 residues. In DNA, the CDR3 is TGTGCCAGCAGCTTAGCAGTCATCACAGATACGCAGTATTTT. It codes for CASSLAVITDTQYF.

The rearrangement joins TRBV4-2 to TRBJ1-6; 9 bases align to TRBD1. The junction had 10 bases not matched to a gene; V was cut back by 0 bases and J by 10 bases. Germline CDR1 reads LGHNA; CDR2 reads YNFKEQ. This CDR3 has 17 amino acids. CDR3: CASSQEEGRTGVSPLHF. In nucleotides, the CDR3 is TGTGCCAGCAGCCAAGAAGAGGGACGGACAGGGGTGTCACCCCTCCACTTT.

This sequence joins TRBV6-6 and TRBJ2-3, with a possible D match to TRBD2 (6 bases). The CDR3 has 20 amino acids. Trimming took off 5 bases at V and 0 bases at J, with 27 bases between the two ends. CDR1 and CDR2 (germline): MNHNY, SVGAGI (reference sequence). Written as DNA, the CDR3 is TGTGCCAGCAGTCACGGGCCTCATGAGAGGCGGAGGGATAGCACAGATACGCAGTATTTT. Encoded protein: CASSHGPHERRRDSTDTQYF.

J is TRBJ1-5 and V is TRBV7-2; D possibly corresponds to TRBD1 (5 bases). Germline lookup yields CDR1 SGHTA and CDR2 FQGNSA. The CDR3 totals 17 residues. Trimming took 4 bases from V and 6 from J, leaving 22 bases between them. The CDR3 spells CASSSFRSPPGRQPQHF. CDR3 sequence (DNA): TGTGCCAGCAGCTCCTTCCGGTCCCCGCCAGGGCGTCAGCCCCAGCATTTT. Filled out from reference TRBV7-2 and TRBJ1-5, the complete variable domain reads GAGVSQSPSNKVTEKGKDVELRCDPISGHTALYWYRQSLGQGLEFLIYFQGNSAPDKSGLPSDRFSAERTGGSVSTLTIQRTQQEDSAVYLCASSSFRSPPGRQPQHFGDGTRLSIL.

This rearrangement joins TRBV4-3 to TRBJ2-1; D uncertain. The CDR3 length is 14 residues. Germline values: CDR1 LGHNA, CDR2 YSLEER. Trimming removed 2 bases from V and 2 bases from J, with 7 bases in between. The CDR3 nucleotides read TGCGCCAGCAGCCAACTTAATACCTACAATGAGCAGTTCTTC. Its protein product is CASSQLNTYNEQFF.

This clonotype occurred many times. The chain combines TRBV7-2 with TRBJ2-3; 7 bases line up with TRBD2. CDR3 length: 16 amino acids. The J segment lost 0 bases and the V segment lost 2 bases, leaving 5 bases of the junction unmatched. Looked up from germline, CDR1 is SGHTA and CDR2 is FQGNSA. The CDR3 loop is CASSLLSGLSTDTQYF. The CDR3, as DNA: TGTGCCAGCAGCTTATTATCGGGACTAAGCACAGATACGCAGTATTTT. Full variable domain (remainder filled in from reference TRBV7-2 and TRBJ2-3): GAGVSQSPSNKVTEKGKDVELRCDPISGHTALYWYRQSLGQGLEFLIYFQGNSAPDKSGLPSDRFSAERTGGSVSTLTIQRTQQEDSAVYLCASSLLSGLSTDTQYFGPGTRLTVL.

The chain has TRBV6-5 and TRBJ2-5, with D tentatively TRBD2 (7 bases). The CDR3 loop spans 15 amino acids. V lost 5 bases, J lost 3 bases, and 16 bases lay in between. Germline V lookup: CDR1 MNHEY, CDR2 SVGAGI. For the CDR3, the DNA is TGTGCCAGCAGTGGGCTAGGGGGAGGGGAAGAGACCCAGTACTTC. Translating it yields CASSGLGGGEETQYF.

The CDR3 loop is CSALERGTGELFF. Here the CDR3 DNA reads TGCAGTGCCTTGGAACGGGGCACCGGGGAGCTGTTTTTT. The rearrangement joins TRBV20-1 to TRBJ2-2; tentative D call: TRBD2 (5 bases). The V gene's germline CDR1 is DFQATT and CDR2 SNEGSKA (reference sequence). The CDR3 runs to 13 residues. The V end lost 6 bases, the J end lost 4 bases, and 12 bases lay between the germline ends.

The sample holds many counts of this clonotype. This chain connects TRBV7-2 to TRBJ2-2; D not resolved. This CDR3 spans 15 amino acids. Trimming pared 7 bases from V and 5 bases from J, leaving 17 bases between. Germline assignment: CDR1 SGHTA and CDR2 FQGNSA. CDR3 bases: TGTGCCAGCACCTTCAGCCTGGTCGTGACCGGGGAGCTGTTTTTT. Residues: CASTFSLVVTGELFF.

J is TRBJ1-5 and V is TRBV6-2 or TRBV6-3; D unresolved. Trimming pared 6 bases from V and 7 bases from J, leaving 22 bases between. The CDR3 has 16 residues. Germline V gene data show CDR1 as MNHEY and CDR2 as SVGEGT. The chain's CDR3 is CASSEFYALRTQPQHF. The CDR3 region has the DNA TGTGCCAGCAGCGAGTTCTATGCCCTGAGGACCCAGCCCCAGCATTTT.

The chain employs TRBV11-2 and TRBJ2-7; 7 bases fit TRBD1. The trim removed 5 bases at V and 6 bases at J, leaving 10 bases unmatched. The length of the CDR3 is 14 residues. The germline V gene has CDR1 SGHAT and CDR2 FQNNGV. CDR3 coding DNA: TGTGCCAGCAGCCCGGGACAGACTCAGGGCGAGCAGTACTTC. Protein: CASSPGQTQGEQYF.

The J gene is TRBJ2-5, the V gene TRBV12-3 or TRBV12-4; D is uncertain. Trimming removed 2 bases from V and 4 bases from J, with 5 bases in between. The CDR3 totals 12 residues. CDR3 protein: CASSLTVETQYF. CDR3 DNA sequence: TGTGCCAGCAGTTTAACGGTAGAGACCCAGTACTTC.

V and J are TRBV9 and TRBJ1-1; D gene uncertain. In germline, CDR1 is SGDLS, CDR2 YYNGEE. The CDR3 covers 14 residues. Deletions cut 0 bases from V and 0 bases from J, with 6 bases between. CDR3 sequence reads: CASSVAGMNTEAFF. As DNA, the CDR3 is TGTGCCAGCAGCGTAGCCGGGATGAACACTGAAGCTTTCTTT. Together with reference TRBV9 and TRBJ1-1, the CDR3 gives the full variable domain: DSGVTQTPKHLITATGQRVTLRCSPRSGDLSVYWYQQSLDQGLQFLIQYYNGEERAKGNILERFSAQQFPDLHSELNLSSLELGDSALYFCASSVAGMNTEAFFGQGTRLTVV.

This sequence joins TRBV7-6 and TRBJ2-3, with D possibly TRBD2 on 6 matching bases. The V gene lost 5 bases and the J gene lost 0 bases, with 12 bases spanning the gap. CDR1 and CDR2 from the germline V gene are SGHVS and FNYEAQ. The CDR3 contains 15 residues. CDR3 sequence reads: CASSPPRGSTDTQYF. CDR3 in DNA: TGTGCCAGCAGCCCCCCCCGGGGGAGCACAGATACGCAGTATTTT. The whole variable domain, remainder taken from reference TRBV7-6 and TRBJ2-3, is GAGVSQSPRYKVTKRGQDVALRCDPISGHVSLYWYRQALGQGPEFLTYFNYEAQQDKSGLPNDRFSAERPEGSISTLTIQRTEQRDSAMYRCASSPPRGSTDTQYFGPGTRLTVL.

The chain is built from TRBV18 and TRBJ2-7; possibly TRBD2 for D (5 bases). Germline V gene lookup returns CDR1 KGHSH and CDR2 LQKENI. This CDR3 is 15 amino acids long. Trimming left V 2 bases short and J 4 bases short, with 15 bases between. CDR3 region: CASSPSTGLVYEQYF. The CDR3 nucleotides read TGTGCCAGCTCACCATCCACGGGATTGGTTTACGAGCAGTACTTC.

CDR3: CASSLGMNYGYTF. CDR3 DNA: TGTGCCAGCAGCTTAGGGATGAACTATGGCTACACCTTC. The rearrangement links TRBV7-2 to TRBJ1-2; no definite D call. Looked up from germline, CDR1 is SGHTA and CDR2 is FQGNSA. The CDR3 is 13 residues long. V dropped 1 base and J dropped 2 bases, with 5 bases sitting between them.

CDR3: CASSYGGRTAEAFF. As DNA, the CDR3 is TGTGCCAGCAGTTACGGGGGCAGAACAGCTGAAGCTTTCTTT. V usage is TRBV6-5 and J usage is TRBJ1-1, with a tentative D call TRBD1 (6 bases). CDR1 is MNHEY, CDR2 SVGAGI, per germline. The V end was cut by 2 bases, the J end by 6 bases, with 13 bases between. The CDR3 spans 14 residues.

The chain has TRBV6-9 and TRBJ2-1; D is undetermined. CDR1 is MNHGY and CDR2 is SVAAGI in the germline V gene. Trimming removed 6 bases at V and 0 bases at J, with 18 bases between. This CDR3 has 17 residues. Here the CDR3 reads CASSSDLGRFSYNEQFF. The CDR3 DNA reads TGTGCCAGCAGCTCCGACTTGGGCAGATTCTCCTACAATGAGCAGTTCTTC.

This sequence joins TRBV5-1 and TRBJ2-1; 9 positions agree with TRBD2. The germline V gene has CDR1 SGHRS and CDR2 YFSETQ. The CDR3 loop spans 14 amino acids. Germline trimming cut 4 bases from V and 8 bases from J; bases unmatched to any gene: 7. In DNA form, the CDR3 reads TGCGCCAGCAGCCGGGGACTAGCTAGCGATGAGCAGTTCTTC. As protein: CASSRGLASDEQFF.

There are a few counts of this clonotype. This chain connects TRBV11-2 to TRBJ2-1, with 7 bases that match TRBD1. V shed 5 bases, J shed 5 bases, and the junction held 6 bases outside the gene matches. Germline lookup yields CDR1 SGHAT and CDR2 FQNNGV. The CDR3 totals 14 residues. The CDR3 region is CASSSNRGHNEQFF. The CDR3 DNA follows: TGTGCCAGCAGCAGCAACAGGGGCCACAATGAGCAGTTCTTC.

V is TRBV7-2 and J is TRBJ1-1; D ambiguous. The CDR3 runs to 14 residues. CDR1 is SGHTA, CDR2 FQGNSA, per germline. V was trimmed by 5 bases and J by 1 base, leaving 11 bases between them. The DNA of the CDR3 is TGTGCCAGCAGCCTCTGGTCCTCGAACACTGAAGCTTTCTTT. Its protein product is CASSLWSSNTEAFF.

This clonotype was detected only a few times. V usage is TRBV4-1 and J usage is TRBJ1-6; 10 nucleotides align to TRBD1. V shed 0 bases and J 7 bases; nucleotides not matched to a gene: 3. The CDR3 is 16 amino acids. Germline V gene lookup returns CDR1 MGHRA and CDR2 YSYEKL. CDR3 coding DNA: TGCGCCAGCAGCCAAGATCGGGACAGGGGCAATTCACCCCTCCACTTT. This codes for CASSQDRDRGNSPLHF.